This T cell receptor (beta chain) was identified during a study of OX40 agonist ivuxolimab in advanced cancers. Regarding the study as a whole: Antigens targeted by the expanded peripheral T cells were not determined. In a subset of nonresponders, normalized T-cell clonal expansion was also low.

As concerns this clone: Its specificity is not known.

Researchers took blood at baseline, on cycle 4 day 1, and on cycle 7 day 1. CDR1 is SNHLY, CDR2 FYNNEI, per germline. The CDR3 has 17 amino acids. V lost 1 base and J 0 bases, leaving 15 bases between the germline ends. Some clones are missing from TCRdb's copy, which holds only in-frame ones; the method was immunoSEQ multiplex PCR. The sample contains 20,000 or so clones, over 75% of which appear only once. The TCR originated in an adult with an advanced solid tumor such as melanoma, head and neck, liver or kidney cancer. The material was CD4+ or CD8+ T cells sorted from blood, obtained in a trial of the OX40 agonist ivuxolimab. The J gene is TRBJ1-1, the V gene TRBV2; no definite D call. This chain's CDR3 is CASSEGWALAMNTEAFF. DNA of the CDR3: TGTGCCAGCAGTGAAGGCTGGGCCTTGGCTATGAACACTGAAGCTTTCTTT. The whole variable domain, filled in from reference TRBV2 and TRBJ1-1, reads EPEVTQTPSHQVTQMGQEVILRCVPISNHLYFYWYRQILGQKVEFLVSFYNNEISEKSEIFDDQFSVERPDGSNFTLKIRSTKLEDSAMYFCASSEGWALAMNTEAFFGQGTRLTVV.